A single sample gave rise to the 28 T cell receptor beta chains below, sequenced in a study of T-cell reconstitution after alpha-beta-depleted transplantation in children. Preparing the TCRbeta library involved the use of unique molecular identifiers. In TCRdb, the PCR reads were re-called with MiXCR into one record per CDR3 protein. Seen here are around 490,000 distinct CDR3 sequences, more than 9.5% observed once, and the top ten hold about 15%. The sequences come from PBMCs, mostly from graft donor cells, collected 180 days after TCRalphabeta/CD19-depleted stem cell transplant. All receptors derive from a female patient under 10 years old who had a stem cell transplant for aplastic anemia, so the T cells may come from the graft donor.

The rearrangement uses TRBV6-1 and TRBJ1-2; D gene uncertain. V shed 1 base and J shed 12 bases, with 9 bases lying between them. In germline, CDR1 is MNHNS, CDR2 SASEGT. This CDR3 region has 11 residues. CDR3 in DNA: TGTGCCAGCAGTGAAGACCCCCAGCACACCTTC. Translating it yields CASSEDPQHTF.

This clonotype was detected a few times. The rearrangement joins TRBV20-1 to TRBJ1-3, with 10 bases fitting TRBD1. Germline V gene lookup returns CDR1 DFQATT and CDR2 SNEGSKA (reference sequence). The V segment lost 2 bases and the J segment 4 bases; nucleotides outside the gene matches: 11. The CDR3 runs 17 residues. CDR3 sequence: CSARPGQGSGYGNTIYF. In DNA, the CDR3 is TGCAGTGCTAGACCGGGACAGGGGAGTGGGTACGGAAACACCATATATTTT.

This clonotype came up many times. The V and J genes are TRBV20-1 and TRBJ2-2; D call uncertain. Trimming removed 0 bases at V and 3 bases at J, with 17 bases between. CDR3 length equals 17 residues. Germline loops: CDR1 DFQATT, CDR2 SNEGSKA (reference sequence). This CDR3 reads CSARDGKVSWDTGELFF. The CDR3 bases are TGCAGTGCTAGAGATGGTAAAGTCTCGTGGGACACCGGGGAGCTGTTTTTT.

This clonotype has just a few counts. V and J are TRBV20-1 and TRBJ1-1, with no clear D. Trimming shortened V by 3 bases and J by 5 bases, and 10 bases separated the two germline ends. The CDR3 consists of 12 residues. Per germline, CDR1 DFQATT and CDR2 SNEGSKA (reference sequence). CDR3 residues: CSARLTITEAFF. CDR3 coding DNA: TGCAGTGCTAGGTTGACTATTACTGAAGCTTTCTTT.

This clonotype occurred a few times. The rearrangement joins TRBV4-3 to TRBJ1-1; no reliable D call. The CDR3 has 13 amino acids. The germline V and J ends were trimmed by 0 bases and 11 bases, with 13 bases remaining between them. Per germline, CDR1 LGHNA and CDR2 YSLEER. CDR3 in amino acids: CASSQEGRVGAFF. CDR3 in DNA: TGCGCCAGCAGCCAAGAAGGAAGGGTAGGGGCTTTCTTT.

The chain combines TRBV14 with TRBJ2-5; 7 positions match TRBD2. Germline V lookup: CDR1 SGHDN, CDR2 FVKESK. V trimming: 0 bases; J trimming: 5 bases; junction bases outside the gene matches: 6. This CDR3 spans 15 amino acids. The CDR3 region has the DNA TGTGCCAGCAGCCAAGATAAGGGACTATGGGAGACCCAGTACTTC. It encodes CASSQDKGLWETQYF.

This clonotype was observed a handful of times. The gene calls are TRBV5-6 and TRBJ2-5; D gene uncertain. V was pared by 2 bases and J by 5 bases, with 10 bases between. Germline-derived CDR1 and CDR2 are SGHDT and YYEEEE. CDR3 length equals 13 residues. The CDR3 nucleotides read TGTGCCAGCAGCTTCGGGTTCGGGGAGACCCAGTACTTC. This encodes CASSFGFGETQYF.

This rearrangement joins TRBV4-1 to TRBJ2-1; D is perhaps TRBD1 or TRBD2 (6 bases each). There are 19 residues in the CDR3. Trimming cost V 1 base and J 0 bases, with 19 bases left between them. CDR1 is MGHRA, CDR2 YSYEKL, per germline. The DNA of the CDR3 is TGCGCCAGCAGCCAAGCCCGAACGGGGGCGGTTAGCTCCTACAATGAGCAGTTCTTC. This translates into CASSQARTGAVSSYNEQFF.

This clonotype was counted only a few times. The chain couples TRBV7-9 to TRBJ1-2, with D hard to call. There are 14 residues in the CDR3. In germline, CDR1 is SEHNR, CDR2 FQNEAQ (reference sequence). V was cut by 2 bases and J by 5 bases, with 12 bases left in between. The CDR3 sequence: CASSLIQSPYGYTF. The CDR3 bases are TGTGCCAGCAGCTTAATACAGTCACCTTATGGCTACACCTTC.

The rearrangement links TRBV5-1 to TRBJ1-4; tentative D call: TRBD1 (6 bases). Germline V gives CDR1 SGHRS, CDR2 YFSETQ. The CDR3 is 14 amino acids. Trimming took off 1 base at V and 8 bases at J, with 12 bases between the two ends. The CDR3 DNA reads TGCGCCAGCAGCTTGTTCAGGGGCGGGGAAAAACTGTTTTTT. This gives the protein CASSLFRGGEKLFF.

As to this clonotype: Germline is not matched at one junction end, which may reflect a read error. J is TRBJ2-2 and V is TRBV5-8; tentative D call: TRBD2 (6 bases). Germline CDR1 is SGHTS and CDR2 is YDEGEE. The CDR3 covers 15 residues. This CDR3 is CAGSLDGGDSGELFF. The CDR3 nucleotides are TGTGCCGGCAGCCTCGACGGGGGTGATTCCGGGGAGCTGTTTTTT.

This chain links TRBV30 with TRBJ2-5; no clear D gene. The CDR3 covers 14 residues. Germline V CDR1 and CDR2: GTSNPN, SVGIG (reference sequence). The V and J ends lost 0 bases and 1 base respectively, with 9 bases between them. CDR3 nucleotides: TGTGCCTGGAGTGTACGTCAGTTCCAAGAGACCCAGTACTTC. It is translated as CAWSVRQFQETQYF.

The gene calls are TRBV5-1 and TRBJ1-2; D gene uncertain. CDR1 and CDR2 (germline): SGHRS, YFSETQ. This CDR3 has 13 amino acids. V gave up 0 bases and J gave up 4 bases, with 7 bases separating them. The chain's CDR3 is CASSLGEGYGYTF. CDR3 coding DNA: TGCGCCAGCAGCTTGGGGGAAGGCTATGGCTACACCTTC.

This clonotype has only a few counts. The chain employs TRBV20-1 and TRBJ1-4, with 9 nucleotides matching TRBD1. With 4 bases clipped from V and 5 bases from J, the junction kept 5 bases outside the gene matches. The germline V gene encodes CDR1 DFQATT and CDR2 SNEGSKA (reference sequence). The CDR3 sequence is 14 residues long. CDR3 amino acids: CSAIRTGVNEKLFF. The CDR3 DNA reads TGCAGTGCTATACGGACAGGGGTAAATGAAAAACTGTTTTTT.

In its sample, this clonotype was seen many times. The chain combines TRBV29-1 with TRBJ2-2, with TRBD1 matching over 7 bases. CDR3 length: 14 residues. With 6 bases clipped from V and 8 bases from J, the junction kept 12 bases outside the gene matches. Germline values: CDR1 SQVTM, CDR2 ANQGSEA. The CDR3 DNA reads TGCAGCGTCGGACAGGACCTCACCTCGGGGGAGCTGTTTTTT. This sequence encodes CSVGQDLTSGELFF.

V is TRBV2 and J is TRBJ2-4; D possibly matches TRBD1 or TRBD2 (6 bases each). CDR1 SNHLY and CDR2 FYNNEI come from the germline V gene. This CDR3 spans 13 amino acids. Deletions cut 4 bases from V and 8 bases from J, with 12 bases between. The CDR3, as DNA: TGTGCCAGCAGTGTGGCAGGGGAGGACATTCAGTACTTC. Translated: CASSVAGEDIQYF.

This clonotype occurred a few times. The CDR3 spells CASRPGLIYEQYV. CDR3 nucleotides: TGTGCCAGCAGGCCGGGCCTTATCTACGAGCAGTACGTC. This sequence joins TRBV12-3 or TRBV12-4 and TRBJ2-7; D uncertain. The CDR3 spans 13 residues. V shed 6 bases and J shed 3 bases, with 12 bases lying between them.

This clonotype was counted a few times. The CDR3 sequence is CASSGYDRGVGKLFF. DNA for the CDR3: TGTGCCAGCAGTGGATACGACAGGGGCGTTGGAAAACTGTTTTTT. The chain has TRBV12-3 or TRBV12-4 and TRBJ1-4, with TRBD1 matching 8 bases. V trimming: 5 bases; J trimming: 10 bases; junction bases outside the gene matches: 12. This CDR3 spans 15 amino acids.

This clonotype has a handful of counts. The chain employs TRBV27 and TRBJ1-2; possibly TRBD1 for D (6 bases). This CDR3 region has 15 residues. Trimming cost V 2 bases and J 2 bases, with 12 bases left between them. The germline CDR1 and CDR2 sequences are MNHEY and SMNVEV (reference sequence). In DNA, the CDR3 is TGTGCCAGCAGTTTACGGCAGGGGCTGAACTATGGCTACACCTTC. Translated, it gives CASSLRQGLNYGYTF.

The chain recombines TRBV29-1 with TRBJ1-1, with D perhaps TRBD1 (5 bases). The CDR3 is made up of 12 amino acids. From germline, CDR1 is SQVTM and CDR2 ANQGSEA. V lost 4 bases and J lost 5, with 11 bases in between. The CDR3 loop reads CSVARRGTEAFF. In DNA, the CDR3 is TGCAGCGTTGCCAGGCGGGGGACTGAAGCTTTCTTT.

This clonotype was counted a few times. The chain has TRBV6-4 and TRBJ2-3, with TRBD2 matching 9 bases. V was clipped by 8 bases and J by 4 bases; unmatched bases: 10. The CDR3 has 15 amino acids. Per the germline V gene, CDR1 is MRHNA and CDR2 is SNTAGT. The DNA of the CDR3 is TGTGCCAGCGGACCGGGACTAGCAAATGCAGATACGCAGTATTTT. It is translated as CASGPGLANADTQYF.

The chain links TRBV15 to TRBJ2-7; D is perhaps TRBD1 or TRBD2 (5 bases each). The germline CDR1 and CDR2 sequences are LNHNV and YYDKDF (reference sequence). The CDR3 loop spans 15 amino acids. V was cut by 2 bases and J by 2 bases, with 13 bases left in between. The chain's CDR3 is CATSRTGTAAYEQYF. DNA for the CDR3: TGTGCCACCAGCAGAACCGGGACGGCAGCCTACGAGCAGTACTTC.

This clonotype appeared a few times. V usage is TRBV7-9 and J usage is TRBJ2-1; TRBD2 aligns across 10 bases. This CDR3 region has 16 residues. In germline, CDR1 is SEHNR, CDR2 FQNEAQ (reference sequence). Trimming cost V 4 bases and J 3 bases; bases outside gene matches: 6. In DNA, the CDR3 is TGTGCCAGCAGCTCGCTAGCGGGAGCGGACTACAATGAGCAGTTCTTC. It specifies CASSSLAGADYNEQFF. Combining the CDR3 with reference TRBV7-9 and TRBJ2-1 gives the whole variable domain DTGVSQNPRHKITKRGQNVTFRCDPISEHNRLYWYRQTLGQGPEFLTYFQNEAQLEKSRLLSDRFSAERPKGSFSTLEIQRTEQGDSAMYLCASSSLAGADYNEQFFGPGTRLTVL.

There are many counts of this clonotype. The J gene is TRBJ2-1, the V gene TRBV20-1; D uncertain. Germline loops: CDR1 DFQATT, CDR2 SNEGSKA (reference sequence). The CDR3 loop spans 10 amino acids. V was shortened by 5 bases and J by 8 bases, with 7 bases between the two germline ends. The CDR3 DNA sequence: TGCAGTGCTGCCGTACATGAGCAGTTCTTC. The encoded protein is CSAAVHEQFF.

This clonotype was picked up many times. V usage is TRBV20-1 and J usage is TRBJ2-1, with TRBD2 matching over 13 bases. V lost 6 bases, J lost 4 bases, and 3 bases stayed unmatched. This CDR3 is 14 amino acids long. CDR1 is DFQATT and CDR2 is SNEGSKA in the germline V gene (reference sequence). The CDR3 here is CSALTSGRYNEQFF. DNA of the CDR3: TGCAGTGCGCTGACTAGCGGGAGGTACAATGAGCAGTTCTTC.

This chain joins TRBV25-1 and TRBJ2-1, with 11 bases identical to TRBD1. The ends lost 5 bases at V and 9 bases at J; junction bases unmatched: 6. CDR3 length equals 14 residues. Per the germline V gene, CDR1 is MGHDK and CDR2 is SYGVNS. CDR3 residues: CASSSDRGQGEQFF. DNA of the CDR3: TGTGCCAGCAGTTCGGACAGGGGGCAGGGTGAGCAGTTCTTC.

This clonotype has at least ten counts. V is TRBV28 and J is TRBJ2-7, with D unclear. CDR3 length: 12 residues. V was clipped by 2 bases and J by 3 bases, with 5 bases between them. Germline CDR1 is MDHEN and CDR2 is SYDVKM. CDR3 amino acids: CASSLKGYEQYV. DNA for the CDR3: TGTGCCAGCAGTTTAAAGGGCTACGAGCAGTACGTC.

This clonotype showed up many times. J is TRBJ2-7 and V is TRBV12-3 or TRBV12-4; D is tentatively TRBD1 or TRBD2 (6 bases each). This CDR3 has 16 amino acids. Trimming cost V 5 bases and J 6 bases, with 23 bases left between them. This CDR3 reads CASSPLSGALTGEQYF. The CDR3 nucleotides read TGTGCCAGCAGTCCTCTCTCGGGGGCCTTGACCGGCGAGCAGTACTTC.